The clone carrying this TCR beta chain was recorded a few times. A read error may explain this, as a much larger clone is one base away. The entry originates in a study of response to subunit inactivated influenza vaccine. Each CDR3 protein is one row after TCRdb ran MiXCR on the RT-PCR reads. Here the sample spans hundreds of thousands of distinct CDR3 sequences, about 11% being singletons. V lost 4 bases to trimming and J lost 4 bases; unmatched junction nucleotides: 3. The germline gives CDR1 SGHRS, CDR2 YFSETQ. There are 14 residues in the CDR3. This same sample was also taken into another study, of T cells expressing NK-cell markers. That investigation notes: For TCR beta, cDNA was produced by 5'RACE template switching with UMIs. The TCR beta repertoires originated in sorted CD3+CD56+NKG2C+, CD3+CD56+NKG2C- and CD3+CD56-NKG2C+ T cells. Eight donors were sequenced, of whom seven were HCMV-seropositive, while the remaining one was HCMV-seronegative. Sorting was restricted to alpha-beta TCR T cells by an anti-gamma-delta TCR antibody in several experiments. Dominant NKG2C+ clonotypes were found to form 1.0-7.0% of CD8+ T cells in roughly 6 donors.

The sample in question was PBMCs from blood, obtained on the day of vaccination. The rearrangement joins TRBV5-1 to TRBJ2-3; 10 bases are a match to TRBD1. The receptor comes from a man aged 45-65 years who received an inactivated influenza vaccine. The CDR3, as DNA: TGCGCCAGCAGCCCGGGACAGGGGCCAGATACGCAGTATTTT. It codes for CASSPGQGPDTQYF.